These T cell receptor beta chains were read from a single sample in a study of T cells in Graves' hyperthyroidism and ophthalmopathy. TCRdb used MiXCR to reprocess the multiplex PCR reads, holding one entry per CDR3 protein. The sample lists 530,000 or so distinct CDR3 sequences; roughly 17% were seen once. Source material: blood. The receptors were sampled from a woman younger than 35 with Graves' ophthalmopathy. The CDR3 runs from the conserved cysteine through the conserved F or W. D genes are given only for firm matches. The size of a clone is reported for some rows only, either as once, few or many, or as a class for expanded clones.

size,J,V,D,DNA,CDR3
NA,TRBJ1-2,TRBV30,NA,TGTGCCTGGAGTAAGACTTCTAACTATGGCTACACCTTC,CAWSKTSNYGYTF
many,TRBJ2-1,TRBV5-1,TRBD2,TGCGCCAGCAGCTTGGATAGCGGGGGGGCCAGGTCCTACAATGAGCAGTTCTTC,CASSLDSGGARSYNEQFF
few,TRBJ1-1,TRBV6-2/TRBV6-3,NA,TGTGCCAGCAGTCTCGAGAAACAGGGATTTACTGAAGCTTTCTTT,CASSLEKQGFTEAFF
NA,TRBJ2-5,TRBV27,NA,TGTGCCAGCAGTTTGCTAGGGACTCAAGAGACCCAGTACTTC,CASSLLGTQETQYF
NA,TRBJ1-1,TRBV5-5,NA,TGTGCCAGCAGCTTGGAAGGTCAAGCCCTACGTGAAGCTTTCTTT,CASSLEGQALREAFF
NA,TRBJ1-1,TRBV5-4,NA,TGTGCCAGCAGCTTGTCTCCAGTGCCCATGGGCACTGAAGCTTTCTTT,CASSLSPVPMGTEAFF
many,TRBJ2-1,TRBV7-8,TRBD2,TGTGCCAGCAGCTTACCAACCGGGACTAGCGGGAGGAGCTCCTACAATGAGCAGTTCTTC,CASSLPTGTSGRSSYNEQFF
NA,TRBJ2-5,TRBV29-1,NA,TGCAGCGTTGAACTAGCGCAACAAGAGACCCAGTACTTC,CSVELAQQETQYF
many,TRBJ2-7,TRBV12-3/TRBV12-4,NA,TGTGCCAGCAGTTTCGGACGCTCCCCGGAGCAGTACTTC,CASSFGRSPEQYF
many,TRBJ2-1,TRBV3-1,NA,TGTGCCAGCAGCCAAGAGTGGCGGCAGGACAATGAGCAGTTCTTC,CASSQEWRQDNEQFF
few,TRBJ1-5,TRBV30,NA,TGTGCCTTCCGGACTGGAGACAACCAGCCCCAGCATTTT,CAFRTGDNQPQHF
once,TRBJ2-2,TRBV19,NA,TGTGCCAGTAGTATAACACGGACCGGGGAGCTGTTTTTT,CASSITRTGELFF
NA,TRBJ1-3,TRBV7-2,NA,TGTGCCAGCAGCTTAGACCGGGGCAGGGCTGGAAACACCATATATTTT,CASSLDRGRAGNTIYF
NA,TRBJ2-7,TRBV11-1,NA,TGTGCCAGCAGCTTGGGACCCCTAGCCTACGAGCAGTACTTC,CASSLGPLAYEQYF
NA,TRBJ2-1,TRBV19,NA,TGTGCCAGTAGTATCCCAGGGGAATACAATGAGCAGTTCTTC,CASSIPGEYNEQFF
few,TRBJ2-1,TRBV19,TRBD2,TGTGCCAGTAGCAGACTAGCGAGTTGGCCCTACAATGAGCAGTTCTTC,CASSRLASWPYNEQFF
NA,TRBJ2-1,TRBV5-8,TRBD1,TGTGCCAGCAGCTGGGACAGGGGGCACCACAATGAGCAGTTCTTC,CASSWDRGHHNEQFF